This T cell receptor beta chain was captured in a study of CD8 T cells in Susac syndrome. The T cells that were sequenced for TCR beta were CD8+ and CD4+ cells from blood. The multiple sclerosis controls comprised treatment-naive patients whose relapsing-remitting disease was stable or active. This CDR3 has 14 residues. Germline values: CDR1 MDHEN, CDR2 SYDVKM. The germline V and J ends were trimmed by 5 bases and 0 bases, with 9 bases remaining between them. RNA amounts of 0.5 to 1 ug underwent reverse transcription with random hexamers. By means of immunoSEQ multiplex PCR, TCR beta CDR3 spanning 54 Vbeta and 13 Jbeta underwent amplification. TCRdb redid the calling of the immunoSEQ multiplex PCR reads with MiXCR, one entry per CDR3 protein. This table has about 210,000 distinct CDR3 sequences, 95% appearing once.

The receptor was derived from a human donor with multiple sclerosis. The chain carries TRBV28 and TRBJ2-3, with D maybe TRBD1 (6 bases). The specimen was CD4+ T cells from PBMCs. The CDR3 loop reads CASSRTASTDTQYF. The CDR3 DNA is TGTGCCAGCAGTAGGACAGCGAGCACAGATACGCAGTATTTT.